This section outlines one T cell receptor beta chain sequence together with its context. The antigen remains undetermined. This sample is part of a study of vaccination and CD4 T cells after COVID-19. Documented treatment: approximately nine-day PBMC culture with coronavirus spike peptide pools or control peptides (ViraFEST assay). With the Oncomine TCR Beta short-read assay, DNA from cultured CD4+ T cells was sequenced. One entry per CDR3 protein, called by TCRdb with MiXCR from the PCR reads. The sample has 20,000 to 30,000 distinct CDR3 sequences; 45% to 50% are singletons. The TCR originated in a human donor who had recovered from COVID-19. The sequenced material came from CD4+ T cells from blood, cultured in vitro.

This CDR3 is CASRQGGDSPLHF. The DNA for the CDR3 is TGTGCCAGCAGACAGGGGGGAGATTCACCCCTCCACTTT. The gene calls are TRBV2 and TRBJ1-6; 8 nucleotides align to TRBD1. The CDR3 contains 13 residues. The germline gives CDR1 SNHLY, CDR2 FYNNEI. V was clipped by 6 bases and J by 8 bases; unmatched bases: 3. The full variable domain, in which reference TRBV2 and TRBJ1-6 provide the parts outside the CDR3, is EPEVTQTPSHQVTQMGQEVILRCVPISNHLYFYWYRQILGQKVEFLVSFYNNEISEKSEIFDDQFSVERPDGSNFTLKIRSTKLEDSAMYFCASRQGGDSPLHFGNGTRLTVT.